What follows are 27 T cell receptor beta chains derived from one specimen sequenced in a study of identical twins. Each CDR3 protein gets one entry after TCRdb re-called the 5' RACE reads with MiXCR. The sample holds about 720,000 distinct CDR3 sequences, 18% seen once. This same sample was also taken into another study, of T cells expressing NK-cell markers.

Sequencing input: PBMCs. Receptors originate from a woman under 30 in good health.

In this sample, this clonotype turned up a few times. J is TRBJ2-1 and V is TRBV7-2; the match to TRBD2 covers 7 bases. The V and J ends lost 8 bases and 2 bases, in that order; junction bases with no gene match: 3. Germline V lookup: CDR1 SGHTA, CDR2 FQGNSA. The length of the CDR3 is 13 residues. For the CDR3, the DNA is TGTGCCAGCGCGGGAGAAGCCTACAATGAGCAGTTCTTC. As protein: CASAGEAYNEQFF.

This clonotype was found many times. The rearrangement uses TRBV12-3 or TRBV12-4 and TRBJ2-3; the match to TRBD2 covers 14 bases. With 9 bases clipped from V and 5 bases from J, the junction kept 7 bases outside the gene matches. This CDR3 contains 15 residues. The CDR3, as DNA: TGTGCCAGTCGACTAGCGGGGGGGCTGGGAGATACGCAGTATTTT. Protein product: CASRLAGGLGDTQYF.

V usage is TRBV5-1 and J usage is TRBJ2-2; D unclear. Trimming pared 3 bases from V and 6 bases from J, leaving 12 bases between. The CDR3 consists of 14 residues. Germline assignment: CDR1 SGHRS and CDR2 YFSETQ. The CDR3 loop reads CASSSNSFPGELFF. For the CDR3, the DNA is TGCGCCAGCAGCTCCAACTCCTTCCCCGGGGAGCTGTTTTTT.

This clonotype showed up just a few times. This sequence joins TRBV11-2 and TRBJ1-1; 9 bases line up with TRBD1. The germline CDR1 and CDR2 sequences are SGHAT and FQNNGV. With V trimmed by 2 bases and J by 0 bases, 13 bases remained unmatched. The CDR3 extends over 19 amino acids. CDR3 protein: CASSLLGSGTGRMNTEAFF. CDR3 DNA sequence: TGTGCCAGCAGCTTACTCGGGTCGGGGACAGGGAGAATGAACACTGAAGCTTTCTTT. The full variable domain, rest sourced from reference TRBV11-2 and TRBJ1-1, is EAGVAQSPRYKIIEKRQSVAFWCNPISGHATLYWYQQILGQGPKLLIQFQNNGVVDDSQLPKDRFSAERLKGVDSTLKIQPAKLEDSAVYLCASSLLGSGTGRMNTEAFFGQGTRLTVV.

This sequence joins TRBV10-3 and TRBJ1-2; 7 positions match TRBD1. Trimming removed 6 bases from V and 0 bases from J; junction bases left unmatched: 4. In germline, CDR1 is ENHRY, CDR2 SYGVKD. The CDR3 extends over 14 amino acids. CDR3 residues: CAIRSGTANYGYTF. In DNA form, the CDR3 reads TGTGCCATCAGGAGTGGGACAGCTAACTATGGCTACACCTTC.

This clonotype was observed a handful of times. V gene TRBV5-1 combines with J gene TRBJ2-5, with D tentatively TRBD1 (6 bases). V shed 0 bases and J shed 1 base, with 10 bases lying between them. The CDR3 is 15 amino acids. Germline CDR1 and CDR2: SGHRS and YFSETQ. CDR3 in amino acids: CASSLGRGIQETQYF. The CDR3 nucleotides read TGCGCCAGCAGCTTGGGAAGGGGGATCCAAGAGACCCAGTACTTC. The entire variable domain, with the rest obtained from reference TRBV5-1 and TRBJ2-5, is as follows: KAGVTQTPRYLIKTRGQQVTLSCSPISGHRSVSWYQQTPGQGLQFLFEYFSETQRNKGNFPGRFSGRQFSNSRSEMNVSTLELGDSALYLCASSLGRGIQETQYFGPGTRLLVL.

This clonotype was detected a few times. The chain employs TRBV5-4 and TRBJ2-5, with D tentatively TRBD1 or TRBD2 (5 bases each). Germline lookup yields CDR1 SGHNT and CDR2 YYREEE (reference sequence). V was trimmed by 4 bases and J by 3 bases, leaving 13 bases between them. The CDR3 consists of 14 residues. CDR3 in DNA: TGTGCCAGCAGCCTTACCGGGACGGAAGAGACCCAGTACTTC. Its protein product is CASSLTGTEETQYF. Full variable domain (missing parts from reference TRBV5-4 and TRBJ2-5): ETGVTQSPTHLIKTRGQQVTLRCSSQSGHNTVSWYQQALGQGPQFIFQYYREEENGRGNFPPRFSGLQFPNYSSELNVNALELDDSALYLCASSLTGTEETQYFGPGTRLLVL.

This clonotype was found a few times. This chain connects TRBV27 to TRBJ2-3; 8 bases map to TRBD2. This CDR3 has 17 residues. Germline CDR1 reads MNHEY; CDR2 reads SMNVEV (reference sequence). V gave up 2 bases and J gave up 2 bases; unmatched junction bases: 9. The DNA of the CDR3 is TGTGCCAGCAGTTTAACCTCCAGCGGGAGCATCACAGATACGCAGTATTTT. Amino acids: CASSLTSSGSITDTQYF.

This clonotype appeared a few times. The chain couples TRBV5-1 to TRBJ2-2, with D possibly being TRBD2 (5 bases). V lost 0 bases, J lost 1 base, and 7 bases lay in between. The CDR3 extends over 15 amino acids. CDR1 is SGHRS and CDR2 is YFSETQ in the germline V gene. The CDR3, as DNA: TGCGCCAGCAGCTTGGAAGAGGGGAACACCGGGGAGCTGTTTTTT. Protein product: CASSLEEGNTGELFF.

The gene calls are TRBV7-9 and TRBJ1-3; no reliable D call. Trimming stripped 3 bases from V and 0 bases from J, with 9 bases between. Germline V gives CDR1 SEHNR, CDR2 FQNEAQ (reference sequence). The CDR3 totals 15 residues. CDR3 coding DNA: TGTGCCAGCAGCTTTACAGCGATCTCTGGAAACACCATATATTTT. Translated, it gives CASSFTAISGNTIYF.

In this sample, this clonotype turned up a few times. The rearrangement joins TRBV3-1 to TRBJ2-5, with a tentative D call TRBD1 (7 bases). V lost 2 bases to trimming and J lost 4 bases, with 14 bases between them. The CDR3 is made up of 15 amino acids. CDR1 and CDR2 from the germline V gene are LGHDT and YNNKEL (reference sequence). Here the CDR3 reads CASSQYGGGGETQYF. As DNA, the CDR3 is TGTGCCAGCAGCCAATATGGAGGGGGCGGAGAGACCCAGTACTTC.

The chain has TRBV7-8 and TRBJ2-6, with 8 bases matching TRBD1. V was pared by 8 bases and J by 0 bases, with 6 bases of the junction left unmatched. The CDR3 totals 16 residues. Germline V gives CDR1 SGHVS, CDR2 FQNEAQ. The CDR3 DNA reads as TGTGCCAGCGGACAGGGCCTTTACTCTGGGGCCAACGTCCTGACTTTC. As protein: CASGQGLYSGANVLTF.

V usage is TRBV29-1 and J usage is TRBJ1-1, with 8 bases that match TRBD1. Unmatched junction bases numbered 9, after V lost 4 bases and J lost 11 bases. The germline CDR1 and CDR2 sequences are SQVTM and ANQGSEA. The CDR3 runs 12 residues. The DNA of the CDR3 is TGCAGCGTTGGACGGACAGGGTTTTACGCTTTCTTT. This codes for CSVGRTGFYAFF. Variable domain in full (rest from reference TRBV29-1 and TRBJ1-1): SAVISQKPSRDICQRGTSLTIQCQVDSQVTMMFWYRQQPGQSLTLIATANQGSEATYESGFVIDKFPISRPNLTFSTLTVSNMSPEDSSIYLCSVGRTGFYAFFGQGTRLTVV.

V is TRBV4-2 and J is TRBJ2-1; 8 bases map to TRBD2. Germline CDR1 and CDR2: LGHNA and YNFKEQ. CDR3 length equals 16 residues. With V trimmed by 6 bases and J by 8 bases, 15 bases remained unmatched. CDR3 in DNA: TGTGCCAGCAGTTCCCTTTCGGCGGGGGGCTGGGATGAGCAGTTCTTC. Its protein product is CASSSLSAGGWDEQFF.

This clonotype was detected only a few times. This sequence joins TRBV7-9 and TRBJ1-2; D is perhaps TRBD1 (6 bases). Trimming removed 2 bases from V and 4 bases from J, with 11 bases in between. Germline V lookup: CDR1 SEHNR, CDR2 FQNEAQ (reference sequence). This CDR3 has 14 amino acids. CDR3 amino acids: CASSLTGPGYGYTF. The CDR3 region has the DNA TGTGCCAGCAGCTTAACAGGGCCTGGCTATGGCTACACCTTC.

The chain employs TRBV10-3 and TRBJ1-4; 9 bases are shared with TRBD1. The CDR3 covers 14 residues. Germline CDR1 ENHRY, CDR2 SYGVKD. Unmatched junction bases numbered 10, after V lost 11 bases and J lost 6 bases. CDR3 loop: CASKETGGYEKLFF. CDR3 coding DNA: TGTGCCTCCAAGGAAACAGGGGGCTATGAAAAACTGTTTTTT.

This rearrangement joins TRBV7-9 to TRBJ2-5; maybe TRBD2 (6 bases). Per germline, CDR1 SEHNR and CDR2 FQNEAQ (reference sequence). The CDR3 runs to 15 residues. V was trimmed by 4 bases and J by 3 bases, leaving 15 bases between them. The CDR3 DNA is TGTGCCAGCAGCTACCCCGGGACTCCTAAAGAGACCCAGTACTTC. Translating gives CASSYPGTPKETQYF.

The rearrangement links TRBV25-1 to TRBJ1-4; D unclear. The CDR3 has 14 residues. In germline, CDR1 is MGHDK, CDR2 SYGVNS. Trimming cost V 7 bases and J 6 bases, with 15 bases left between them. CDR3 amino acids: CASTPSHRDEKLFF. In nucleotides, the CDR3 is TGTGCCAGCACCCCATCCCACCGCGATGAAAAACTGTTTTTT.

This clonotype has more than one count but fewer than ten. CDR3 residues: CSATRERVYEQYF. In DNA form, the CDR3 reads TGCAGTGCCACCCGAGAGCGGGTCTACGAGCAGTACTTC. The chain has TRBV20-1 and TRBJ2-7, with a weak D call TRBD2 (6 bases). Trimming left V 6 bases short and J 3 bases short, with 15 bases between. CDR3 length: 13 residues. Germline CDR1 is DFQATT and CDR2 is SNEGSKA (reference sequence).

This clonotype was detected only a few times. The chain joins TRBV20-1 to TRBJ2-3; the match to TRBD2 covers 8 bases. CDR3 length equals 15 residues. Germline lookup yields CDR1 DFQATT and CDR2 SNEGSKA (reference sequence). After removal of 5 bases from V and 0 bases from J, the junction contained 7 bases not matched to a gene. CDR3 nucleotide sequence: TGCAGTGCTGACCCCGGGGGGGCTAGCACAGATACGCAGTATTTT. Translated, it gives CSADPGGASTDTQYF.

This clonotype showed up many times. The CDR3 region is CATSRGPSSSYNEQFF. CDR3 sequence (DNA): TGTGCCACCAGCAGAGGTCCTAGCAGCTCCTACAATGAGCAGTTCTTC. The V call is TRBV15, the J call TRBJ2-1, with D maybe TRBD2 (5 bases). The V end was cut by 1 base, the J end by 0 bases, with 10 bases between. This CDR3 is built from 16 residues. CDR1 is LNHNV and CDR2 is YYDKDF in the germline V gene (reference sequence).

The rearrangement links TRBV12-3 or TRBV12-4 to TRBJ1-5; 8 nucleotides align to TRBD1. This CDR3 is 16 amino acids long. After removal of 2 bases from V and 7 bases from J, the junction contained 10 bases not matched to a gene. CDR3 sequence (DNA): TGTGCCAGCAGTTTATTTGCAGGGGGCGCAGGGCAGCCCCAGCATTTT. This sequence encodes CASSLFAGGAGQPQHF.

In its sample, this clonotype was seen a few times. The CDR3 DNA reads TGCGCCAGCAGCTTGGTATATGGGCACGGGGAAGCTTTCTTT. Protein product: CASSLVYGHGEAFF. The chain employs TRBV5-1 and TRBJ1-1; D is unclear. Per germline, CDR1 SGHRS and CDR2 YFSETQ. This CDR3 spans 14 amino acids. Trimming removed 0 bases from V and 8 bases from J, with 14 bases in between.

This clonotype has a count of ten or more. This chain joins TRBV12-5 and TRBJ1-1, with D unresolved. Deletions cut 0 bases from V and 8 bases from J, with 13 bases between. The CDR3 covers 14 residues. Germline V gene lookup returns CDR1 LGHNT and CDR2 FRNRAP. CDR3 loop: CASGLVLRDTEAFF. The CDR3 region has the DNA TGTGCTAGTGGTTTGGTACTAAGGGATACCGAAGCTTTCTTT.

This clonotype was observed a handful of times. V is TRBV3-1 and J is TRBJ1-5; no clear D gene. Germline CDR1 reads LGHDT; CDR2 reads YNNKEL (reference sequence). Trimming pared 1 base from V and 11 bases from J, leaving 15 bases between. This CDR3 contains 14 residues. The CDR3 nucleotides are TGTGCCAGCAGCCAAGGACATTCCCGTATGGCCCAGCATTTT. Encoded protein: CASSQGHSRMAQHF.

This clonotype has more than one count but fewer than ten. V and J are TRBV3-1 and TRBJ2-3; a weak D match, TRBD1 (5 bases). The length of the CDR3 is 15 residues. Trimming pared 2 bases from V and 4 bases from J, leaving 13 bases between. Per the germline V gene, CDR1 is LGHDT and CDR2 is YNNKEL (reference sequence). The CDR3 loop reads CASSQIGAGSDTQYF. The CDR3 region has the DNA TGTGCCAGCAGCCAAATAGGGGCTGGGTCAGATACGCAGTATTTT.

J is TRBJ1-1 and V is TRBV7-9; D possibly corresponds to TRBD1 (5 bases). V lost 0 bases to trimming and J lost 4 bases, with 12 bases between them. From germline, CDR1 is SEHNR and CDR2 FQNEAQ (reference sequence). The CDR3 contains 15 residues. DNA for the CDR3: TGTGCCAGCAGCTTAGCGAGAGCGGGGGGCACTGAAGCTTTCTTT. It yields the protein CASSLARAGGTEAFF.